This T cell receptor (beta chain) comes out of a study of blood T cell repertoires in COVID-19. Study context: There were acute and convalescent COVID-19 samples, and they came from the United States, Italy and Spain. T cells, B-cell-depleted T cells, or PBMCs provided the cDNA or gDNA that served as material.

Per the germline V gene, CDR1 is LGHNA and CDR2 is YNFKEQ. The CDR3 spans 18 residues. V lost 0 bases, J lost 0 bases, and 14 bases lay in between. The assay was immunoSEQ multiplex PCR, and TCRdb's table has in-frame clones only and misses some. The data contain approximately 390,000 clones, 90% of them seen just once; the ten biggest clones take up 6.5%. This clone came up once. Sample: peripheral blood. This receptor was identified in a man between 18 and 29 years old with active or convalescent COVID-19. This chain connects TRBV4-2 to TRBJ1-4; possible D gene TRBD1, 6 bases. CDR3 nucleotides: TGTGCCAGCAGCCAAGACCGACAGGATGGTTCAACTAATGAAAAACTGTTTTTT. It yields the protein CASSQDRQDGSTNEKLFF.